This T cell receptor (beta chain) was sequenced for a study of CXCR3-negative and CXCR3-positive naive CD8 T cells. Study conclusions and caveats: Fresh PBMCs served for most assays, and CXCR3 expression fell partially after cryopreservation. Sequencing showed both naive subsets with comparably high diversity, and memory CD8+ cells much lower. Comparison of naive cells showed more hydrophobic TRB CDR3s in CXCR3-positive than in CXCR3-negative naive cells.

Researchers reported sorting every CD8+ T cell subset in triplicate, 300,000 or so cells per sort. CD45RO-CCR7+CD27+CD95- cells counted as naive CD8+ T cells. Germline CDR1 SGDLS, CDR2 YYNGEE. The CDR3 loop spans 14 amino acids. UMI-labeled TRB cDNA libraries were prepared by 5' RACE. TCRdb reprocessed the 5' RACE reads and reports one entry per CDR3 protein, with no DNA. Its clone listing holds roughly 50,000 distinct CDR3 sequences. To note about this clonotype: Its antigen remains unidentified.

The chain uses TRBV9 and TRBJ2-5. Sequences were obtained from naive CXCR3+ CD8+ T cells from blood. Indicated subset: CD45RO-CCR7+CD27+CD95- naive CD8+ T cells expressing CXCR3 (TNR3+). This TCR was sampled from a human donor in good health. Some clones in this sample may be carry-over from other donors' samples. CDR3 sequence: CASSVSGNQETQYF.